The 24 T cell receptor beta chains listed next were all sequenced from one sample in a study of blood T cell repertoires in COVID-19. The data were produced by immunoSEQ multiplex PCR, yet TCRdb's version contains in-frame clones alone and is incomplete. The sample includes roughly 250,000 clones, around 90% seen only once; the top ten take around 1.8%. The sequencing input was PBMCs or T cells enriched from blood (not recorded which). These receptors came from a woman between 18 and 29 years old who had recovered from COVID-19.

This chain links TRBV5-6 with TRBJ1-2, with TRBD1 matching over 9 bases. The CDR3 has 15 residues. The germline CDR1 and CDR2 sequences are SGHDT and YYEEEE. V was clipped by 6 bases and J by 8 bases; unmatched bases: 14. This chain's CDR3 is CASIQVGQGFYGYTF. The CDR3 DNA sequence: TGTGCCAGCATCCAGGTGGGACAGGGTTTTTACGGCTACACCTTC. Full variable domain (missing parts from reference TRBV5-6 and TRBJ1-2): DAGVTQSPTHLIKTRGQQVTLRCSPKSGHDTVSWYQQALGQGPQFIFQYYEEEERQRGNFPDRFSGHQFPNYSSELNVNALLLGDSALYLCASIQVGQGFYGYTFGSGTRLTVV.

This chain links TRBV18 with TRBJ1-1; D might be TRBD1 (5 bases). The V end was cut by 1 base, the J end by 7 bases, with 19 bases between. CDR3 length: 16 amino acids. Looked up from germline, CDR1 is KGHSH and CDR2 is LQKENI. DNA for the CDR3: TGTGCCAGCTCACCACAGGGCTTTAGGGGCTCGGTTGAAGCTTTCTTT. Translated, it gives CASSPQGFRGSVEAFF.

This chain connects TRBV5-1 to TRBJ2-5, with D possibly matching TRBD1 (5 bases). Trimming stripped 0 bases from V and 9 bases from J, with 15 bases between. Germline assignment: CDR1 SGHRS and CDR2 YFSETQ. This CDR3 spans 14 amino acids. DNA for the CDR3: TGCGCCAGCAGCTTGGGACAGCCACCTGAGGCCCAGTACTTC. This sequence encodes CASSLGQPPEAQYF.

This chain joins TRBV18 and TRBJ2-5; TRBD1 matches 10 bases. The CDR3 has 14 residues. Germline CDR1 and CDR2: KGHSH and LQKENI. The V gene end was trimmed by 3 bases and the J gene end by 5 bases; junction bases not matched to a gene: 3. This chain's CDR3 is CASSPGTGDETQYF. The CDR3 nucleotides are TGTGCCAGCTCACCCGGGACAGGGGACGAGACCCAGTACTTC.

The rearrangement uses TRBV6-2 or TRBV6-3 and TRBJ2-6; no clear D gene. CDR3 length: 14 residues. CDR1 and CDR2 from the germline V gene are MNHEY and SVGEGT. V lost 6 bases and J lost 3, with 9 bases in between. CDR3 nucleotides: TGTGCCAGCAGCCTGACTGGTGGGGCCAACGTCCTGACTTTC. This gives the protein CASSLTGGANVLTF.

The J gene is TRBJ1-1, the V gene TRBV7-9; 8 bases match TRBD1. V dropped 4 bases and J dropped 4; count of bases not matched to a gene: 8. The germline gives CDR1 SEHNR, CDR2 FQNEAQ (reference sequence). The CDR3 extends over 15 amino acids. The CDR3 bases are TGTGCCAGCAGCTATTCGACAGGGGCGACCACTGAAGCTTTCTTT. Its protein is CASSYSTGATTEAFF.

The V gene is TRBV6-2 or TRBV6-3, the J gene TRBJ2-3; TRBD2 is a possible D gene (5 bases). V lost 2 bases and J 1 base, leaving 10 bases between the germline ends. Germline CDR1 is MNHEY and CDR2 is SVGEGT. The CDR3 length is 15 residues. DNA for the CDR3: TGTGCCAGCAGTTACGCGGGTTCTCGCACAGATACGCAGTATTTT. It specifies CASSYAGSRTDTQYF.

V is TRBV10-1 and J is TRBJ2-2; a possible D gene is TRBD1 (6 bases). This CDR3 is built from 16 residues. Germline lookup yields CDR1 WNHNN and CDR2 SYGVQD (reference sequence). The V and J ends lost 5 bases and 2 bases respectively, with 15 bases between them. The CDR3 sequence is CASSRFGGPNTGELFF. The CDR3 nucleotides read TGCGCCAGCAGTCGCTTTGGGGGCCCAAACACCGGGGAGCTGTTTTTT.

The CDR3 reads CASRYTGGRGANYGYTF. DNA of the CDR3: TGTGCCAGCAGATATACCGGAGGACGGGGAGCTAACTATGGCTACACCTTC. V and J are TRBV7-3 and TRBJ1-2, with D unresolved. Germline values: CDR1 SGHTA, CDR2 FQGTGA. The V end was cut by 6 bases, the J end by 0 bases, with 20 bases between. The CDR3 covers 17 residues.

Details on this clone: Within the sample, other DNA sequences also encode this same CDR3. The chain links TRBV6-5 to TRBJ1-2, with D tentatively TRBD1 (5 bases). Germline values: CDR1 MNHEY, CDR2 SVGAGI. This CDR3 spans 15 amino acids. V was pared by 0 bases and J by 4 bases, with 12 bases between. The CDR3 here is CASSYSRGLGYGYTF. The CDR3 bases are TGTGCCAGCAGTTACTCGCGGGGACTGGGCTATGGCTACACCTTC.

The chain joins TRBV5-1 to TRBJ1-2; D unresolved. Germline V lookup: CDR1 SGHRS, CDR2 YFSETQ. The CDR3 loop spans 14 amino acids. The ends were cut back, 0 bases at V and 4 bases at J, with 10 bases in the middle. The CDR3 here is CASSLVAEIYGYTF. As DNA, the CDR3 is TGCGCCAGCAGCTTGGTTGCGGAAATCTATGGCTACACCTTC.

This chain uses TRBV5-6 with TRBJ2-2; 8 bases are a match to TRBD1. Per the germline V gene, CDR1 is SGHDT and CDR2 is YYEEEE. Trimming cost V 4 bases and J 5 bases; bases outside gene matches: 10. CDR3 length: 16 amino acids. CDR3 nucleotides: TGTGCCAGCAGCCCTCCCGGACAGGGATATACCGGGGAGCTGTTTTTT. This translates into CASSPPGQGYTGELFF.

This chain uses TRBV6-5 with TRBJ1-2; 8 nucleotides agree with TRBD1. The CDR3 spans 11 residues. The V and J ends lost 8 bases and 8 bases, in that order; junction bases with no gene match: 4. From germline, CDR1 is MNHEY and CDR2 SVGAGI. The CDR3 nucleotides read TGTGCCAGCCAGGGGGCGCTCGGCTACACCTTC. As protein: CASQGALGYTF.

The chain has TRBV5-1 and TRBJ1-4, with D possibly being TRBD1 (6 bases). CDR1 and CDR2 (germline): SGHRS, YFSETQ. Trimming shortened V by 5 bases and J by 1 base, and 12 bases separated the two germline ends. This CDR3 has 15 amino acids. CDR3 nucleotide sequence: TGCGCCAGCAGTTACCTGACAGGAACTAATGAAAAACTGTTTTTT. This translates into CASSYLTGTNEKLFF.

The chain couples TRBV5-4 to TRBJ1-4, with D tentatively TRBD1 (5 bases). Trimming left V 4 bases short and J 0 bases short, with 16 bases between. The CDR3 contains 17 residues. Germline loops: CDR1 SGHNT, CDR2 YYREEE (reference sequence). The CDR3 DNA reads as TGTGCCAGCAGCAGTTCGGCAGGGTCTGCAACTAATGAAAAACTGTTTTTT. It translates to CASSSSAGSATNEKLFF.

The chain carries TRBV2 and TRBJ1-2; 8 bases match TRBD1. With V trimmed by 6 bases and J by 8 bases, 8 bases remained unmatched. Looked up from germline, CDR1 is SNHLY and CDR2 is FYNNEI. The CDR3 sequence is 13 residues long. The chain's CDR3 is CASRRDRGEGYTF. The CDR3, as DNA: TGTGCCAGCAGACGAGACAGGGGTGAAGGCTACACCTTC.

The chain combines TRBV4-1 with TRBJ1-2; D gene unclear. The CDR3 spans 15 residues. CDR1 and CDR2 (germline): MGHRA, YSYEKL. V was clipped by 2 bases and J by 4 bases, with 14 bases between them. For the CDR3, the DNA is TGCGCCAGCAGCCAACCGGGCCGGCGGGGCTATGGCTACACCTTC. It yields the protein CASSQPGRRGYGYTF.

The chain has TRBV5-1 and TRBJ1-1; D perhaps matches TRBD1 (5 bases). The germline V and J ends were trimmed by 6 bases and 1 base, with 25 bases remaining between them. CDR1 SGHRS and CDR2 YFSETQ come from the germline V gene. The CDR3 spans 18 residues. CDR3 in amino acids: CASKATSWTQARNTEAFF. As DNA, the CDR3 is TGCGCCAGCAAGGCGACCTCTTGGACACAAGCAAGGAACACTGAAGCTTTCTTT.

The chain joins TRBV10-3 to TRBJ1-1; TRBD1 aligns across 8 bases. The CDR3 contains 13 residues. In germline, CDR1 is ENHRY, CDR2 SYGVKD. Trimming took 6 bases from V and 6 from J; bases not matched to a gene: 6. The CDR3 DNA reads as TGTGCCATCAGAGAGACAGGGGTGGCTGAAGCTTTCTTT. Its protein is CAIRETGVAEAFF.

The chain uses TRBV5-4 and TRBJ1-2; 7 bases fit TRBD1. The ends lost 4 bases at V and 5 bases at J; junction bases unmatched: 8. This CDR3 has 14 residues. Germline V gives CDR1 SGHNT, CDR2 YYREEE (reference sequence). CDR3: CASSPPGQAYGYTF. The DNA of the CDR3 is TGTGCCAGCAGCCCACCAGGACAGGCGTATGGCTACACCTTC.

This clone was detected once. The chain employs TRBV4-3 and TRBJ2-7, with TRBD2 identical over 8 bases. This CDR3 is built from 18 residues. The ends lost 1 base at V and 3 bases at J; junction bases unmatched: 14. From germline, CDR1 is LGHNA and CDR2 YSLEER. The CDR3 bases are TGCGCCAGCAGCCAAGGATTCGCGGGGGGACCGAATAACTACGAGCAGTACTTC. It yields the protein CASSQGFAGGPNNYEQYF.

The chain couples TRBV19 to TRBJ1-2; 7 positions agree with TRBD1. This CDR3 has 14 amino acids. Per germline, CDR1 LNHDA and CDR2 SQIVND (reference sequence). J lost 6 bases, V lost 8 bases, and 12 bases had no gene match. As DNA, the CDR3 is TGTGCCAGTCTGACAACAGGGGCCATCAATGGCTACACCTTC. Amino acid sequence: CASLTTGAINGYTF.

This chain uses TRBV24-1 with TRBJ2-2; 8 positions agree with TRBD1. This CDR3 has 17 amino acids. Trimming removed 1 base from V and 4 bases from J; junction bases left unmatched: 7. Germline V gene sequence: CDR1 KGHDR, CDR2 SFDVKD. The CDR3 region is CATSDFPSDRGTGELFF. CDR3 bases: TGTGCCACCAGTGATTTTCCCTCCGACAGGGGCACCGGGGAGCTGTTTTTT.

The table lists this clone with a few counts. The CDR3 nucleotides read TGTGCCAGTAGTATCGTCCCCGGGACAGGGGGCTCGTATAGCAATCAGCCCCAGCATTTT. It yields the protein CASSIVPGTGGSYSNQPQHF. The chain employs TRBV19 and TRBJ1-5; 12 nucleotides agree with TRBD1. Unmatched junction bases numbered 12, after V lost 3 bases and J lost 0 bases. Germline values: CDR1 LNHDA, CDR2 SQIVND (reference sequence). The CDR3 is 20 amino acids. The entire variable domain, with the rest obtained from reference TRBV19 and TRBJ1-5, is as follows: DGGITQSPKYLFRKEGQNVTLSCEQNLNHDAMYWYRQDPGQGLRLIYYSQIVNDFQKGDIAEGYSVSREKKESFPLTVTSAQKNPTAFYLCASSIVPGTGGSYSNQPQHFGDGTRLSIL.